This T cell receptor (beta chain) was identified during a study of shared clonotypes between healthy human individuals. The protocol was immunoSEQ multiplex PCR, while the TCRdb copy is restricted to in-frame clones and leaves out a portion. Among some 500,000 clones listed, 95% to 96% were seen once. Findings and limits, study-wide: Limitation of the genetic and exposure-history diversity represented came from the few donors.

Germline loops: CDR1 MDHEN, CDR2 SYDVKM. There are 16 residues in the CDR3. Germline trimming cut 4 bases from V and 5 bases from J; bases unmatched to any gene: 7. For this clone: Its specificity is unknown.

This clonotype originated in a woman in her twenties or thirties in good health. The chain has TRBV28 and TRBJ2-3; 12 nucleotides agree with TRBD2. What was sequenced was naive CD4+ T cells sorted from blood. The subset is: CD45RA+ positively selected. CDR3 region: CASSSEGGLAGDTQYF. The DNA for the CDR3 is TGTGCCAGCAGTTCGGAGGGGGGACTAGCGGGAGATACGCAGTATTTT. The whole variable domain, remainder taken from reference TRBV28 and TRBJ2-3, is DVKVTQSSRYLVKRTGEKVFLECVQDMDHENMFWYRQDPGLGLRLIYFSYDVKMKEKGDIPEGYSVSREKKERFSLILESASTNQTSMYLCASSSEGGLAGDTQYFGPGTRLTVL.